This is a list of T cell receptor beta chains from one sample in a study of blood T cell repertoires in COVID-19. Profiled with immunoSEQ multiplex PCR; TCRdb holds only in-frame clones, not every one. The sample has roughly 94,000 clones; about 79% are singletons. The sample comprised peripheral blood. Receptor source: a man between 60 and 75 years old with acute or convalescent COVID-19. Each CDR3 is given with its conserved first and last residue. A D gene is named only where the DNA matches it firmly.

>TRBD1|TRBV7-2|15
CASSLDATGTTEAFF
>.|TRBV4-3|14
CASSRKGEAGEQFF
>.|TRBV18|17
CASSPPGGLTNYNEQFF
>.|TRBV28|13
CATRQGWVEPQHF
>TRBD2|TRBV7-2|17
CASSKGLAGGPGETQYF
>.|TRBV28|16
CASTYKPGQDNSPLHF
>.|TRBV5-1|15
CASSLKSVSYNEQFF
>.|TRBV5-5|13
CASSPLSGQPQHF
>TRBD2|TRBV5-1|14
CASTGTSGQETQYF
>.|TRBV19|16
CASSPGVKVGTDTQYF
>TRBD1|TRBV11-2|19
CASSLRGQGMLRESYEQYF
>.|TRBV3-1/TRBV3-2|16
CASSRRDGGPNTEAFF
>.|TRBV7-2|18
CASSALGAAGVLAGELFF
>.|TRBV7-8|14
CASSLGPGNTEAFF
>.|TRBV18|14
CASSRFGSSETQYF
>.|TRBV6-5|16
CASSYSLTSRTGELFF
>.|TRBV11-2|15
CASSLVPGWRYGYTF
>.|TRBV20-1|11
CSAREGETQYF
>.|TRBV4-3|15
CASSLSGQGRKNYTF
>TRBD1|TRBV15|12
CASGQGNYGYTF
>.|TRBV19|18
CASSTKGYSANVNTEAFF
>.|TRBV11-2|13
CASRNLRAETQYF
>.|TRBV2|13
CASTRDRNQPQHF
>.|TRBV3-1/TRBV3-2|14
CASSPRGPDYGYTF
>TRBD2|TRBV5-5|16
CASSLAPSGGPYEQYF
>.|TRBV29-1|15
CSSTTAWTGEDTQYF
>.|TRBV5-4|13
CASSPPAGSGYTF
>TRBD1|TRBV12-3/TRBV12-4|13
CATQQGAQTEAFF
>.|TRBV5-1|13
CASSLGDNQPQHF
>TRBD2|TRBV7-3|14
CASSLAGGAETQYF
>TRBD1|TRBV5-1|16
CASSPGQGHLGEKLFF
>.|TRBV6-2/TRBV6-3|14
CASSYPGTPLGQYF
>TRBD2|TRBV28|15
CASRRSGVSYNEQFF
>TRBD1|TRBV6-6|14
CASSPTGGHQPQHF
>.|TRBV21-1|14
CASSKPGGDTEAFF
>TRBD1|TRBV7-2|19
CASSPTIGTGTGGTDTQYF
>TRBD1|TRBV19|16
CASSPNWDRKNSPLHF
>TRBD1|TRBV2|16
CASGRDRARSGNTIYF
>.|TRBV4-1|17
CASGQDSPGRYNSPLHF
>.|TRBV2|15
CARGGTAARNQPQHF
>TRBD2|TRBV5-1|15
CASSYTAGAEETQYF
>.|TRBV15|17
CATSSAQGLGSYNEQFF
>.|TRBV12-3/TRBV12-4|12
CASSLARRGCTF
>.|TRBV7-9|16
CASSLVGRGQSYEQYF
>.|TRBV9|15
CASSVRDTSTDTQYF
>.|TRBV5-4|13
CASSSGQNTEAFF
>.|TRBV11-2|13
CASSLSLDSPLHF
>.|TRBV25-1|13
CASSEPVVNVLTF
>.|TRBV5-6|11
CASSWALGYTF
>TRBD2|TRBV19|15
CASRLSGGAHNEQFF
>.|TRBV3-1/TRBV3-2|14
CASSQVGGAQGYTF
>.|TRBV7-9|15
CASSLRQRERYGYTF
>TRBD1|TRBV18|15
CASSQGQTVGYGYTF